The entry below describes one TCR beta chain. The antigen remains unidentified. Patients having uncontrolled infection, another autoimmune disease, pregnancy or lactation were not included. Diagnostic decisions used clinical symptoms, serum thyroxine and TRAb, thyroid ultrasound and orbital computed tomography. RNA transcripts gave rise to amplified TCR beta CDR3 regions. TCR CDR3 underwent first-round RT-PCR with the HTBI primer set. TCRdb analysed the multiplex PCR reads with MiXCR anew, one entry per CDR3 protein. The repertoire has 300,000 to 400,000 distinct CDR3 sequences, less than 20% of them found once; the top ten carry 40%. The data were taken from a study of T cells in Graves' hyperthyroidism and ophthalmopathy. As for the study in general: Peripheral blood samples were taken at initial diagnosis, prior to any treatment.

Broader study findings: Appearing also in blood were most of the thyroid clonotypes expanded above 0.001.

This CDR3 has 22 amino acids. Germline values: CDR1 MNHNS, CDR2 SASEGT. After removal of 6 bases from V and 0 bases from J, the junction contained 25 bases not matched to a gene. The chain employs TRBV6-1 and TRBJ2-7, with 11 bases identical to TRBD2. The sample was blood. This receptor was obtained from a man aged 18 to 30 with Graves' ophthalmopathy. CDR3 coding DNA: TGTGCCAGCAGACTCACCCCGTTCGACACCGACGATAGCGGGGGGGACTCCTACGAGCAGTACTTC. Amino acid sequence: CASRLTPFDTDDSGGDSYEQYF.